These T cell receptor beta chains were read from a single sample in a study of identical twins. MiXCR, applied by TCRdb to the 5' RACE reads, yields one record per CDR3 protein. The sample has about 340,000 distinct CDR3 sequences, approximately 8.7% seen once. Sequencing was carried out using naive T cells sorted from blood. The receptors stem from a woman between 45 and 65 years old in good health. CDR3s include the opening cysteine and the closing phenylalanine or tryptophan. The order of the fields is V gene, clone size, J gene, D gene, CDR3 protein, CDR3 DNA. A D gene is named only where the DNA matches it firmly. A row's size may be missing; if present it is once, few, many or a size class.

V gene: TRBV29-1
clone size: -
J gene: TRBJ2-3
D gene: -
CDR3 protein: CSVVSGEGTDTQYF
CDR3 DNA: TGCAGCGTTGTGTCAGGGGAGGGGACAGATACGCAGTATTTT

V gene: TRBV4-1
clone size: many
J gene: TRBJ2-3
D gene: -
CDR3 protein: CASSQVSSWGPSFDTQYF
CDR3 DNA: TGCGCCAGCAGCCAAGTGAGCTCGTGGGGACCGTCATTTGATACGCAGTATTTT

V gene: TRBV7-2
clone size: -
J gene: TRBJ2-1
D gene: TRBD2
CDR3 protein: CASSLEGTSGNNEQFF
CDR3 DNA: TGTGCCAGCAGTTTGGAGGGGACTAGCGGGAATAATGAGCAGTTCTTC

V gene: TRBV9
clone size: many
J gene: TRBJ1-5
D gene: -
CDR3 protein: CASSVGVVQPQHF
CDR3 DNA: TGTGCCAGCAGCGTAGGTGTGGTTCAGCCCCAGCATTTT

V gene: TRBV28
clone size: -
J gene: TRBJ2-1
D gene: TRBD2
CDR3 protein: CASSSTIAGGSYNEQFF
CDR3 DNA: TGTGCCAGCAGTTCTACTATAGCGGGAGGGTCTTACAATGAGCAGTTCTTC

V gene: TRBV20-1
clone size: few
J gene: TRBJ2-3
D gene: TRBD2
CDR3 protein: CSATIRLAGAQEPDTQYF
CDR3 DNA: TGCAGTGCTACAATTAGACTAGCGGGAGCCCAAGAGCCAGATACGCAGTATTTT

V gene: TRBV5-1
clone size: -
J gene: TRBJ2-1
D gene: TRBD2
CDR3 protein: CASSPGLAGATDYNEQFF
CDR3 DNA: TGCGCCAGCAGCCCCGGACTAGCGGGAGCGACAGATTACAATGAGCAGTTCTTC

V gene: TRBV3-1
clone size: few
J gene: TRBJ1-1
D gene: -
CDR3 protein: CATSGPGTEAFF
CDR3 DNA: TGTGCCACCTCAGGGCCAGGCACTGAAGCTTTCTTT

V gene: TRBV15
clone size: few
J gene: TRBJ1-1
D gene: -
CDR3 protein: CATTEDRPLDAEAFF
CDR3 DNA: TGTGCCACCACGGAGGACCGACCTTTGGACGCTGAAGCTTTCTTT

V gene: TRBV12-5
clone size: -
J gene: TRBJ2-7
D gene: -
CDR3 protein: CASGLKEGGEQYF
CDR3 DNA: TGTGCTAGTGGTTTGAAGGAGGGCGGCGAGCAGTACTTC

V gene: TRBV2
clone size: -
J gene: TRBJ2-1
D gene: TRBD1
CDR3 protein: CASSEGQGRPYNEQFF
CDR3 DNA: TGTGCCAGCAGTGAAGGACAGGGGCGTCCCTACAATGAGCAGTTCTTC

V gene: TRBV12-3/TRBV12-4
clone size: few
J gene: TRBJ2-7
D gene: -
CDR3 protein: CASSLVSLARGLENYEQYF
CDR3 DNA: TGTGCCAGCAGTTTAGTCTCGCTAGCGAGAGGGCTAGAGAACTACGAGCAGTACTTC

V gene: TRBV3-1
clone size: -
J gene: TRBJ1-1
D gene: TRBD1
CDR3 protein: CASSRIGRGRNTEAFF
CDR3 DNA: TGTGCCAGCAGCCGTATCGGCAGGGGGAGAAACACTGAAGCTTTCTTT

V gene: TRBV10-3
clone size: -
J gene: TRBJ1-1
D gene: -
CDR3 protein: CAISERGAEAFF
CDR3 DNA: TGTGCCATCAGTGAGCGAGGTGCTGAAGCTTTCTTT

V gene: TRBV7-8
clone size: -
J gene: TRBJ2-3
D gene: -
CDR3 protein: CASSLVPRDTQYF
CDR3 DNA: TGTGCCAGCAGCCTGGTTCCAAGAGATACGCAGTATTTT

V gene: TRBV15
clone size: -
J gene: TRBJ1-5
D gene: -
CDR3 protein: CATSTSSGNQPQHF
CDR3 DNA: TGTGCCACCAGCACCAGTTCGGGGAATCAGCCCCAGCATTTT

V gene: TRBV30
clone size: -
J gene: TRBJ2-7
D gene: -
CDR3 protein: CAWRPLGASSYEQYF
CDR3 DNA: TGTGCCTGGAGGCCCTTAGGGGCGAGCTCCTACGAGCAGTACTTC

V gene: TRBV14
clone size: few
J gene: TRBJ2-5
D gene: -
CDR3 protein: CASSQVRLTREETQYF
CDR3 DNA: TGTGCCAGCAGCCAAGTTCGTTTGACAAGGGAGGAGACCCAGTACTTC

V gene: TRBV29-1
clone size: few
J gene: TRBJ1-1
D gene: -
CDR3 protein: CSVKEGVGTEAFF
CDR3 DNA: TGCAGCGTTAAGGAGGGGGTAGGCACTGAAGCTTTCTTT

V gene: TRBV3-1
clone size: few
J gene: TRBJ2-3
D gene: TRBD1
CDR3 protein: CASSHPSDREDTQYF
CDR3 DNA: TGTGCCAGCAGCCATCCGTCTGACAGGGAAGATACGCAGTATTTT